Listed below are T cell receptor beta chains from one sample, sequenced in a study of blood T cell repertoires in COVID-19. TCRdb keeps only in-frame clones here, not all; method: immunoSEQ multiplex PCR. The table shows 150,000 to 200,000 clones, with around 85% occurring only once. The sample consisted of peripheral blood. These receptors all come from a man aged 65 to 79 with active or convalescent COVID-19. The CDR3 runs from the conserved cysteine through the conserved F or W. D genes are given only for firm matches. Clone size is shown for a subset of rows, as once, few, many or a class of expanded clone.

CDR3 DNA: TGTGCCAGCAGCCTGGGACAGTCCTACGAGCAGTACTTC
CDR3 protein: CASSLGQSYEQYF
clone size: .
V gene: TRBV11-3
J gene: TRBJ2-7
D gene: TRBD1

CDR3 DNA: TGTGCCAGCAGGGAAAGGGGGCACCCCGCTCGGGGTGAGCAGTTCTTC
CDR3 protein: CASRERGHPARGEQFF
clone size: .
V gene: TRBV2
J gene: TRBJ2-1
D gene: TRBD1

CDR3 DNA: TGTGCCAGCAGTTTACTGCCGGGAGACACCAACACCGGGGAGCTGTTTTTT
CDR3 protein: CASSLLPGDTNTGELFF
clone size: .
V gene: TRBV28
J gene: TRBJ2-2
D gene: .

CDR3 DNA: TGTGCCAGCAGCTCAAGGACAGGGTCCATATTCAACAATGAGCAGTTCTTC
CDR3 protein: CASSSRTGSIFNNEQFF
clone size: once
V gene: TRBV7-9
J gene: TRBJ2-1
D gene: TRBD1

CDR3 DNA: TGTGCCAGCAGTTTCCGGGGGGTATCGTTTGATGAGCAGTTCTTC
CDR3 protein: CASSFRGVSFDEQFF
clone size: .
V gene: TRBV28
J gene: TRBJ2-1
D gene: TRBD2

CDR3 DNA: TGCGCCAGCAGCTTGGGTGGCTCAGTCTTTACGGGGGAGCAGTACTTC
CDR3 protein: CASSLGGSVFTGEQYF
clone size: .
V gene: TRBV5-1
J gene: TRBJ2-7
D gene: .

CDR3 DNA: TGTGCCAGCAGTCCAGCGAGGGACAGACTGAACACTGAAGCTTTCTTT
CDR3 protein: CASSPARDRLNTEAFF
clone size: .
V gene: TRBV7-8
J gene: TRBJ1-1
D gene: TRBD1

CDR3 DNA: TGTGCCAGCAGTTATGAAACAGGGTCGCCAGCTTTCTTT
CDR3 protein: CASSYETGSPAFF
clone size: .
V gene: TRBV6-4
J gene: TRBJ1-1
D gene: .

CDR3 DNA: TGTGCCAGCAGTATGAGACAGTACACTGAAGCTTTCTTT
CDR3 protein: CASSMRQYTEAFF
clone size: .
V gene: TRBV28
J gene: TRBJ1-1
D gene: .

CDR3 DNA: TGTGCCAGCAGCTCCCCAGCCAGGGGACGAGAAGAGACCCAGTACTTC
CDR3 protein: CASSSPARGREETQYF
clone size: .
V gene: TRBV5-4
J gene: TRBJ2-5
D gene: .

CDR3 DNA: TGTGCCAGCAGCTTAGTAGGGACAGCAAACACAGATACGCAGTATTTT
CDR3 protein: CASSLVGTANTDTQYF
clone size: once
V gene: TRBV7-2
J gene: TRBJ2-3
D gene: TRBD1

CDR3 DNA: TGTGCCAGCACCGAAGGCCTAGCGGCTTCCTACGAGCAGTACTTC
CDR3 protein: CASTEGLAASYEQYF
clone size: .
V gene: TRBV2
J gene: TRBJ2-7
D gene: TRBD2

CDR3 DNA: TGTGCCAGCACCGACATCGACACCGGGGAGCTGTTTTTT
CDR3 protein: CASTDIDTGELFF
clone size: few
V gene: TRBV2
J gene: TRBJ2-2
D gene: .

CDR3 DNA: TGCGCCAGCAGCAATACTCCGGGTCCAACCGGGGAGCTGTTTTTT
CDR3 protein: CASSNTPGPTGELFF
clone size: .
V gene: TRBV5-1
J gene: TRBJ2-2
D gene: .

CDR3 DNA: TGTGCCAGCAGCTTGTTTGGGACAGGAAACTATGGCTACACCTTC
CDR3 protein: CASSLFGTGNYGYTF
clone size: .
V gene: TRBV5-5
J gene: TRBJ1-2
D gene: TRBD1

CDR3 DNA: TGTGCCAGCAGTTACGGACTTTACAATGAGCAGTTCTTC
CDR3 protein: CASSYGLYNEQFF
clone size: .
V gene: TRBV6-5
J gene: TRBJ2-1
D gene: .

CDR3 DNA: TGTGCCACCAGCAGAGGGTCGTTAGGGACAGGGTCACGTCAGCCCCAGCATTTT
CDR3 protein: CATSRGSLGTGSRQPQHF
clone size: .
V gene: TRBV15
J gene: TRBJ1-5
D gene: TRBD1

CDR3 DNA: TGTGCCATCAGTGAAGGCAGGGGAACTGAAGCTTTCTTT
CDR3 protein: CAISEGRGTEAFF
clone size: once
V gene: TRBV10-3
J gene: TRBJ1-1
D gene: .

CDR3 DNA: TGTGCCAGCAGCTTATTCGGGACAGTTAATCAGCCCCAGCATTTT
CDR3 protein: CASSLFGTVNQPQHF
clone size: .
V gene: TRBV5-8
J gene: TRBJ1-5
D gene: TRBD1

CDR3 DNA: TGTGCCAGCAGTTTTCCTCCAGAAGGAGATTCACCCCTCCACTTT
CDR3 protein: CASSFPPEGDSPLHF
clone size: .
V gene: TRBV28
J gene: TRBJ1-6
D gene: .

CDR3 DNA: TGTGCCAGCAGTTCTTTACAGGCGAACACCGGGGAGCTGTTTTTT
CDR3 protein: CASSSLQANTGELFF
clone size: .
V gene: TRBV27
J gene: TRBJ2-2
D gene: .

CDR3 DNA: TGTGCCAGCTCACCGACAGTATTGGACTCTGGAAACACCATATATTTT
CDR3 protein: CASSPTVLDSGNTIYF
clone size: .
V gene: TRBV18
J gene: TRBJ1-3
D gene: .

CDR3 DNA: TGTGCCACCAGCAGTGCCACAGGGCGGGTAGGGACTGAAGCTTTCTTT
CDR3 protein: CATSSATGRVGTEAFF
clone size: .
V gene: TRBV15
J gene: TRBJ1-1
D gene: .

CDR3 DNA: TGTGCCAGCAGTATAGGACAGGGCATGTACTATGGCTACACCTTC
CDR3 protein: CASSIGQGMYYGYTF
clone size: .
V gene: TRBV2
J gene: TRBJ1-2
D gene: TRBD1

CDR3 DNA: TGCGCCAGCAGCCACTCGGGACAGGGGGTGGGGGCCAACGTCCTGACTTTC
CDR3 protein: CASSHSGQGVGANVLTF
clone size: .
V gene: TRBV4-1
J gene: TRBJ2-6
D gene: TRBD1

CDR3 DNA: TGTGCCAGTAGTATACAGGGGGCGCGGGAGACCCAGTACTTC
CDR3 protein: CASSIQGARETQYF
clone size: .
V gene: TRBV19
J gene: TRBJ2-5
D gene: TRBD1

CDR3 DNA: TGTGCCAGCAGCGACAGGGGGAGGACTGAAGCTTTCTTT
CDR3 protein: CASSDRGRTEAFF
clone size: .
V gene: TRBV7-2
J gene: TRBJ1-1
D gene: TRBD1

CDR3 DNA: TGCGCCAGCAGCCGACAGGGAGTCGGGGAGCTGTTTTTT
CDR3 protein: CASSRQGVGELFF
clone size: few
V gene: TRBV10-1
J gene: TRBJ2-2
D gene: TRBD1

CDR3 DNA: TGTGCCAGCAGACATAGGGGGACGGGAGGGAGAGGCTACACCTTC
CDR3 protein: CASRHRGTGGRGYTF
clone size: once
V gene: TRBV6-5
J gene: TRBJ1-2
D gene: .

CDR3 DNA: TGCGCCAGCAGTGCCCCCAAAGCGGGAGCGAACACCGGGGAGCTGTTTTTT
CDR3 protein: CASSAPKAGANTGELFF
clone size: .
V gene: TRBV10-2
J gene: TRBJ2-2
D gene: TRBD2

CDR3 DNA: TGTGCCAGCAGCTTTAGATGGACCGACGGGGGGAACACTGAAGCTTTCTTT
CDR3 protein: CASSFRWTDGGNTEAFF
clone size: .
V gene: TRBV7-2
J gene: TRBJ1-1
D gene: .

CDR3 DNA: TGTGCCAGCAGCGCTCGTTCGGGACTTGTGTACGAGCAGTACTTC
CDR3 protein: CASSARSGLVYEQYF
clone size: .
V gene: TRBV7-2
J gene: TRBJ2-7
D gene: .

CDR3 DNA: TGTGCCAGCAGCATCCGGGACAGCTCCTACAATGAGCAGTTCTTC
CDR3 protein: CASSIRDSSYNEQFF
clone size: .
V gene: TRBV28
J gene: TRBJ2-1
D gene: TRBD1

CDR3 DNA: TGTGCCAGCAGTTACTCGGCGGGGGGGTCTTCGGATACGCAGTATTTT
CDR3 protein: CASSYSAGGSSDTQYF
clone size: .
V gene: TRBV6-5
J gene: TRBJ2-3
D gene: TRBD2

CDR3 DNA: TGTGCCAGCAGTTACTCGCGGACAGTTTTTAGTCAGCCCCAGCATTTT
CDR3 protein: CASSYSRTVFSQPQHF
clone size: .
V gene: TRBV6-6
J gene: TRBJ1-5
D gene: .

CDR3 DNA: TGTGCCAGCAGCCAAGATATAGTAGGGGGACCCTATGGCTACACCTTC
CDR3 protein: CASSQDIVGGPYGYTF
clone size: .
V gene: TRBV3-1/TRBV3-2
J gene: TRBJ1-2
D gene: .

CDR3 DNA: TGCGCCAGCAGTGAGTCTGGGCCCATCGAGCAGTACTTC
CDR3 protein: CASSESGPIEQYF
clone size: .
V gene: TRBV10-2
J gene: TRBJ2-7
D gene: .

CDR3 DNA: TGTGCCAGCAGTTTTACCTGGGACAATAACTATGGCTACACCTTC
CDR3 protein: CASSFTWDNNYGYTF
clone size: .
V gene: TRBV7-2
J gene: TRBJ1-2
D gene: .

CDR3 DNA: TGTGCCAGCTCCTCGGACTTGGGGAACACTGAAGCTTTCTTT
CDR3 protein: CASSSDLGNTEAFF
clone size: .
V gene: TRBV27
J gene: TRBJ1-1
D gene: .

CDR3 DNA: TGTGCCAGTAGTATTGTCCCGCCAGGGACTAGGAGCAATCAGCCCCAGCATTTT
CDR3 protein: CASSIVPPGTRSNQPQHF
clone size: few
V gene: TRBV19
J gene: TRBJ1-5
D gene: .

CDR3 DNA: TGTGCCAGCAAGGACAGGGGGCCTAGCTCCTATAATTCACCCCTCCACTTT
CDR3 protein: CASKDRGPSSYNSPLHF
clone size: .
V gene: TRBV27
J gene: TRBJ1-6
D gene: TRBD1

CDR3 DNA: TGTGCCAGCAGACAGGGTCCAGGGACCACCTACGAGCAGTACTTC
CDR3 protein: CASRQGPGTTYEQYF
clone size: .
V gene: TRBV5-8
J gene: TRBJ2-7
D gene: .

CDR3 DNA: TGTGCCAGCAGCACAGGGGACTCAGGTGGCTACACCTTC
CDR3 protein: CASSTGDSGGYTF
clone size: .
V gene: TRBV6-6
J gene: TRBJ1-2
D gene: TRBD1

CDR3 DNA: TGTGCCAGCAGCCAGACAGGGAGCATTCAGTACTTC
CDR3 protein: CASSQTGSIQYF
clone size: .
V gene: TRBV3-1/TRBV3-2
J gene: TRBJ2-4
D gene: TRBD1

CDR3 DNA: TGTGCCAGCAGCCCACTCGGACTAGCGGACAATGAGCAGTTCTTC
CDR3 protein: CASSPLGLADNEQFF
clone size: .
V gene: TRBV14
J gene: TRBJ2-1
D gene: TRBD2

CDR3 DNA: TGCGCCAGCACTAACTCGACAGGGGTCCATTCACCCCTCCACTTT
CDR3 protein: CASTNSTGVHSPLHF
clone size: .
V gene: TRBV5-1
J gene: TRBJ1-6
D gene: TRBD1

CDR3 DNA: TGTGCCAGCAGCGTAGGCGGTGTTATCAATCAGCCCCAGCATTTT
CDR3 protein: CASSVGGVINQPQHF
clone size: .
V gene: TRBV9
J gene: TRBJ1-5
D gene: .

CDR3 DNA: TGTGCCAGCAGTTACGGGCCTAGCGGGGTCTCCTACGAGCAGTACTTC
CDR3 protein: CASSYGPSGVSYEQYF
clone size: .
V gene: TRBV6-2/TRBV6-3
J gene: TRBJ2-7
D gene: TRBD2

CDR3 DNA: TGTGCCAGCAGCTTGACAGGGTTTTCAGGAAACACCATATATTTT
CDR3 protein: CASSLTGFSGNTIYF
clone size: .
V gene: TRBV28
J gene: TRBJ1-3
D gene: TRBD1

CDR3 DNA: TGTGCCAGCAGCCAAGGATCGGTGAACACTGAAGCTTTCTTT
CDR3 protein: CASSQGSVNTEAFF
clone size: .
V gene: TRBV3-1/TRBV3-2
J gene: TRBJ1-1
D gene: .

CDR3 DNA: TGTGCCAGCAGCAATTCAGCGGGGGGAAACAATGAGCAGTTCTTC
CDR3 protein: CASSNSAGGNNEQFF
clone size: .
V gene: TRBV3-1/TRBV3-2
J gene: TRBJ2-1
D gene: TRBD2

CDR3 DNA: TGTGCCAGCAGTTTTCTCGGGGTCGCAGATACGCAGTATTTT
CDR3 protein: CASSFLGVADTQYF
clone size: .
V gene: TRBV28
J gene: TRBJ2-3
D gene: .

CDR3 DNA: TGTGCCACCGGCGGCGGGGGGGGCTCCTACGAGCAGTACTTC
CDR3 protein: CATGGGGGSYEQYF
clone size: .
V gene: TRBV25-1
J gene: TRBJ2-7
D gene: TRBD2

CDR3 DNA: TGTGCCAGCAGCTTACGGGGGACCAGGGTTGGCACAGATACGCAGTATTTT
CDR3 protein: CASSLRGTRVGTDTQYF
clone size: .
V gene: TRBV11-2
J gene: TRBJ2-3
D gene: .

CDR3 DNA: TGTGCCAGCAGTACCCGGGACAGGACCCGAGATACGCAGTATTTT
CDR3 protein: CASSTRDRTRDTQYF
clone size: .
V gene: TRBV6-5
J gene: TRBJ2-3
D gene: TRBD1

CDR3 DNA: TGCGCCAGCAGCCAAGAACCCCAGGTTTGGAACACCGGGGAGCTGTTTTTT
CDR3 protein: CASSQEPQVWNTGELFF
clone size: once
V gene: TRBV4-3
J gene: TRBJ2-2
D gene: .